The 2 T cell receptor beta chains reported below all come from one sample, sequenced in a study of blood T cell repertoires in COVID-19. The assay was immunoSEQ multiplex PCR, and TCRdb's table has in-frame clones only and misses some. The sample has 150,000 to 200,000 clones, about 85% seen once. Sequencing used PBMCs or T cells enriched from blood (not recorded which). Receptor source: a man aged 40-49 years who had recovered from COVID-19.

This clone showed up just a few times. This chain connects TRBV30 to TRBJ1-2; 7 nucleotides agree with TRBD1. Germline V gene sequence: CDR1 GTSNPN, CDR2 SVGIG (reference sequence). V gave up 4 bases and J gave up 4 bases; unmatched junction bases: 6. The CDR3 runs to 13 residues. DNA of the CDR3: TGTGCCTGGATCACAGGGGCAGGCTATGGCTACACCTTC. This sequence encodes CAWITGAGYGYTF.

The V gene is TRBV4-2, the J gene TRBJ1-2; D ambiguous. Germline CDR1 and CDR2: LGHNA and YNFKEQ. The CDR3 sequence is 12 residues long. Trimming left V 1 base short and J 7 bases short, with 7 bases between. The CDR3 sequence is CASSQVGSGYTF. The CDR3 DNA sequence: TGTGCCAGCAGCCAAGTGGGGAGTGGCTACACCTTC.